Following are 29 T cell receptor beta chains from one sample sequenced in a study of cytomegalovirus exposure and HLA in healthy donors. Use of 60 Vbeta and 13 Jbeta primers characterized the PCR. Measured with immunoSEQ multiplex PCR; TCRdb has only the in-frame clones, and not every one. The data hold approximately 160,000 clones, with 70% to 80% observed a single time. The sequencing input was PBMCs. Every receptor here comes from a man aged 18 to 29 in good health and CMV-seropositive.

The chain recombines TRBV7-3 with TRBJ2-1; D gene uncertain. Trimming took off 0 bases at V and 8 bases at J, with 8 bases between the two ends. CDR1 is SGHTA and CDR2 is FQGTGA in the germline V gene. The CDR3 runs to 13 residues. As DNA, the CDR3 is TGTGCCAGCAGCTTAACCCGGTTAGATGAGCAGTTCTTC. Translation: CASSLTRLDEQFF.

The genes are TRBV30 and TRBJ2-7, with 7 nucleotides matching TRBD2. This CDR3 spans 13 amino acids. Germline V gene sequence: CDR1 GTSNPN, CDR2 SVGIG (reference sequence). With 8 bases clipped from V and 0 bases from J, the junction kept 7 bases outside the gene matches. Here the CDR3 reads CARGSGGSYEQYF. The CDR3 DNA is TGTGCCAGGGGATCGGGGGGCTCCTACGAGCAGTACTTC.

The chain couples TRBV5-6 to TRBJ2-7, with 10 bases fitting TRBD2. The CDR3 spans 16 residues. Germline V gives CDR1 SGHDT, CDR2 YYEEEE. Trimming cost V 3 bases and J 6 bases; bases outside gene matches: 12. The CDR3 bases are TGTGCCAGCAGCTCACCCCGGCTAGCGGGAGCTTTCGAGCAGTACTTC. Translation: CASSSPRLAGAFEQYF.

The chain links TRBV9 to TRBJ2-1, with TRBD1 identical over 8 bases. This CDR3 has 15 amino acids. The V gene's germline CDR1 is SGDLS and CDR2 YYNGEE. The ends lost 0 bases at V and 8 bases at J; junction bases unmatched: 7. The CDR3 protein is CASSVGMTGVDEQFF. CDR3 nucleotides: TGTGCCAGCAGCGTAGGGATGACAGGGGTCGATGAGCAGTTCTTC.

The V and J genes are TRBV7-9 and TRBJ2-3, with D tentatively TRBD2 (6 bases). Germline loops: CDR1 SEHNR, CDR2 FQNEAQ (reference sequence). V was trimmed by 1 base and J by 4 bases, leaving 15 bases between them. The CDR3 is made up of 16 amino acids. Written as DNA, the CDR3 is TGTGCCAGCAGCTTAGGGACGGGAGAAGTCCCAGATACGCAGTATTTT. It yields the protein CASSLGTGEVPDTQYF.

The chain recombines TRBV7-8 with TRBJ2-1; D possibly corresponds to TRBD1 (6 bases). Germline V gene data show CDR1 as SGHVS and CDR2 as FQNEAQ. V lost 7 bases and J lost 11, with 12 bases in between. The CDR3 is 11 residues long. The CDR3 DNA reads as TGTGCCAGCATTACGGACAGTCAGCAGTTCTTC. Translating it yields CASITDSQQFF.

The chain couples TRBV27 to TRBJ2-5, with 11 nucleotides matching TRBD1. Matching the DNA end better, TRBJ2-7 makes the J call doubtful. The CDR3 is made up of 17 amino acids. CDR1 is MNHEY and CDR2 is SMNVEV in the germline V gene (reference sequence). The CDR3 is CASSQGQGAFPNIEQYF. Written as DNA, the CDR3 is TGTGCCAGCAGTCAAGGACAGGGGGCTTTTCCTAATATCGAGCAGTACTTC.

The rearrangement joins TRBV2 to TRBJ1-1; TRBD1 might be the D (6 bases). With 8 bases removed from V and 8 bases from J, the gap between germline ends came to 12 bases. Per the germline V gene, CDR1 is SNHLY and CDR2 is FYNNEI. This CDR3 region has 11 residues. CDR3 sequence: CASQYRDEAFF. The DNA of the CDR3 is TGTGCCAGCCAATACAGGGACGAAGCTTTCTTT. Using reference TRBV2 and TRBJ1-1 for the parts outside the CDR3, the full variable domain is EPEVTQTPSHQVTQMGQEVILRCVPISNHLYFYWYRQILGQKVEFLVSFYNNEISEKSEIFDDQFSVERPDGSNFTLKIRSTKLEDSAMYFCASQYRDEAFFGQGTRLTVV.

CDR3 sequence (DNA): TGTGCCAGCAGTTTACCCCTTAGTAGTTCTGAAGCTTTCTTT. Encoded protein: CASSLPLSSSEAFF. This chain joins TRBV28 and TRBJ1-1; no reliable D call. Trimming pared 2 bases from V and 6 bases from J, leaving 13 bases between. The CDR3 runs to 14 residues. The V gene's germline CDR1 is MDHEN and CDR2 SYDVKM.

This clone occurred once. This rearrangement joins TRBV6-5 to TRBJ1-1; D is unresolved. The germline V gene encodes CDR1 MNHEY and CDR2 SVGAGI. The V end lost 1 base, the J end lost 4 bases, and 16 bases lay between the germline ends. The CDR3 has 16 residues. CDR3 bases: TGTGCCAGCAGTTACTATATTGGGGAGGGTGGCACTGAAGCTTTCTTT. Protein sequence: CASSYYIGEGGTEAFF.

This clone was found once. The V call is TRBV6-1, the J call TRBJ2-3; perhaps TRBD2 as D (7 bases). V was pared by 3 bases and J by 4 bases, with 11 bases between. CDR1 MNHNS and CDR2 SASEGT come from the germline V gene. The CDR3 runs to 14 residues. The CDR3 sequence is CASSERGGADTQYF. In DNA, the CDR3 is TGTGCCAGCAGTGAGAGGGGGGGAGCAGATACGCAGTATTTT.

This chain links TRBV4-1 with TRBJ2-7, with TRBD2 identical over 7 bases. V gave up 0 bases and J gave up 5 bases; unmatched junction bases: 10. Per the germline V gene, CDR1 is MGHRA and CDR2 is YSYEKL. CDR3 size: 16 residues. CDR3 protein: CASSQERTRGVHEQYF. The CDR3 DNA reads as TGCGCCAGCAGCCAAGAAAGGACCCGGGGGGTCCACGAGCAGTACTTC.

V and J are TRBV5-1 and TRBJ1-1; D ambiguous. The germline CDR1 and CDR2 sequences are SGHRS and YFSETQ. The CDR3 contains 13 residues. With 4 bases removed from V and 4 bases from J, the gap between germline ends came to 11 bases. The chain's CDR3 is CASSTAFGTEAFF. CDR3 DNA sequence: TGCGCCAGCAGCACAGCCTTCGGCACTGAAGCTTTCTTT. The full variable domain, in which reference TRBV5-1 and TRBJ1-1 provide the parts outside the CDR3, is KAGVTQTPRYLIKTRGQQVTLSCSPISGHRSVSWYQQTPGQGLQFLFEYFSETQRNKGNFPGRFSGRQFSNSRSEMNVSTLELGDSALYLCASSTAFGTEAFFGQGTRLTVV.

This chain uses TRBV6-5 with TRBJ2-3; D is undetermined. The CDR3 has 14 amino acids. Deletions cut 2 bases from V and 4 bases from J, with 10 bases between. From germline, CDR1 is MNHEY and CDR2 SVGAGI. The CDR3 is CASSYDGQADTQYF. The CDR3 coding sequence is TGTGCCAGCAGTTACGATGGCCAAGCAGATACGCAGTATTTT.

The chain has TRBV7-9 and TRBJ2-1, with D maybe TRBD2 (5 bases). Trimming took 5 bases from V and 2 from J, leaving 16 bases between them. CDR3 length: 16 amino acids. The germline gives CDR1 SEHNR, CDR2 FQNEAQ (reference sequence). This CDR3 reads CASSRTDYRTYNEQFF. CDR3 nucleotide sequence: TGTGCCAGCAGCAGAACCGACTACCGGACCTACAATGAGCAGTTCTTC.

The CDR3 protein is CSVEGDRDRGIYEQYF. The CDR3 nucleotides read TGCAGCGTTGAAGGCGACCGGGACAGGGGTATTTACGAGCAGTACTTC. This rearrangement joins TRBV29-1 to TRBJ2-7, with 10 positions matching TRBD1. Germline V gene data show CDR1 as SQVTM and CDR2 as ANQGSEA. Losses at the gene ends were 1 base for V and 4 bases for J; bases not matched to a gene: 10. This CDR3 has 16 amino acids.

V and J are TRBV4-1 and TRBJ2-4, with 11 bases lining up with TRBD1. This CDR3 has 16 residues. The germline V gene encodes CDR1 MGHRA and CDR2 YSYEKL. The V gene end was trimmed by 4 bases and the J gene end by 7 bases; junction bases not matched to a gene: 9. The CDR3 region is CASSLRTGGEWNIQYF. The CDR3 DNA is TGCGCCAGCAGCCTGCGGACAGGGGGCGAATGGAACATTCAGTACTTC.

Regarding this clone: This likely comes from a read error, as the CDR3 has no conserved phenylalanine or tryptophan at its end. The V gene is TRBV2, the J gene TRBJ1-6; D gene uncertain. The CDR3 runs 14 residues. V was pared by 6 bases and J by 0 bases, with 6 bases between. Germline values: CDR1 SNHLY, CDR2 FYNNEI. Here the CDR3 reads CASRVSSYNSPLHL. CDR3 DNA: TGTGCCAGCAGGGTGAGCTCCTATAATTCACCCCTCCACCTT.

CDR3 bases: TGTGCCAGCAGCCTCGCCCCTACTAGTGAGCGGGGCTCCTACGAGCAGTACTTC. Its protein product is CASSLAPTSERGSYEQYF. The chain employs TRBV7-2 and TRBJ2-7; TRBD2 matches at 7 bases. Germline values: CDR1 SGHTA, CDR2 FQGNSA. Trimming cost V 5 bases and J 0 bases; bases outside gene matches: 16. This CDR3 has 18 amino acids.

The chain couples TRBV27 to TRBJ2-7; 9 positions agree with TRBD1. Germline CDR1 reads MNHEY; CDR2 reads SMNVEV (reference sequence). The CDR3 sequence is 13 residues long. Trimming took 8 bases from V and 4 from J; bases not matched to a gene: 6. The CDR3 here is CASRTGVMYEQYF. CDR3 nucleotides: TGTGCCAGCCGGACAGGGGTGATGTACGAGCAGTACTTC.

J is TRBJ1-5 and V is TRBV4-3, with D tentatively TRBD1 (6 bases). The CDR3 extends over 15 amino acids. V was cut by 1 base and J by 4 bases, with 11 bases left in between. Germline CDR1 and CDR2: LGHNA and YSLEER. The CDR3 loop reads CASSQAQGPNQPQHF. Written as DNA, the CDR3 is TGCGCCAGCAGCCAAGCTCAGGGGCCTAATCAGCCCCAGCATTTT.

This clone was counted only a few times. The genes are TRBV2 and TRBJ1-2, with D hard to call. V was pared by 3 bases and J by 5 bases, with 10 bases between. Per the germline V gene, CDR1 is SNHLY and CDR2 is FYNNEI. This CDR3 is 13 amino acids long. CDR3 sequence: CASSDPGIYGYTF. In DNA, the CDR3 is TGTGCCAGCAGTGATCCGGGGATATATGGCTACACCTTC.

V and J are TRBV15 and TRBJ1-4; 8 nucleotides line up with TRBD1. The CDR3 extends over 16 amino acids. Germline V gene lookup returns CDR1 LNHNV and CDR2 YYDKDF (reference sequence). The junction had 6 bases not matched to a gene; V was cut back by 3 bases and J by 3 bases. The CDR3 here is CATSRPPGQANEKLFF. The CDR3 coding sequence is TGTGCCACCAGCAGGCCCCCGGGACAGGCTAATGAAAAACTGTTTTTT.

Concerning this clone itself: A junction end diverges from the germline sequence, so it may reflect a read error. This sequence joins TRBV27 and TRBJ2-7, with TRBD1 matching over 9 bases. The CDR3 sequence is 15 residues long. Germline V gives CDR1 MNHEY, CDR2 SMNVEV (reference sequence). CDR3 sequence (DNA): TGTGCCGGCAGTGTAGGACAGGGGAGCTCCTACGAGCAGTACTTC. As protein: CAGSVGQGSSYEQYF.

This clone was seen a single time. J is TRBJ2-7 and V is TRBV7-8, with 8 positions matching TRBD1. V lost 4 bases, J lost 0 bases, and 5 bases stayed unmatched. The CDR3 extends over 15 amino acids. Germline CDR1 is SGHVS and CDR2 is FQNEAQ. CDR3 amino acids: CASSSSGTGSYEQYF. As DNA, the CDR3 is TGTGCCAGCAGCTCCTCCGGGACAGGCTCCTACGAGCAGTACTTC.

J is TRBJ2-1 and V is TRBV10-3, with 7 positions matching TRBD1. The V gene's germline CDR1 is ENHRY and CDR2 SYGVKD. After removal of 3 bases from V and 3 bases from J, the junction contained 11 bases not matched to a gene. CDR3 size: 17 residues. The CDR3 reads CAISDSQGERGYNEQFF. The CDR3 bases are TGTGCCATCAGTGATTCCCAGGGGGAAAGGGGCTACAATGAGCAGTTCTTC.

The chain is built from TRBV5-1 and TRBJ1-2, with TRBD1 matching over 7 bases. The CDR3 sequence is 14 residues long. Germline CDR1 reads SGHRS; CDR2 reads YFSETQ. V was pared by 4 bases and J by 2 bases, with 5 bases of the junction left unmatched. The CDR3 sequence is CASSQGTVNYGYTF. The CDR3 DNA sequence: TGCGCCAGCAGCCAAGGGACAGTCAACTATGGCTACACCTTC.

This clone was detected only a few times. This rearrangement joins TRBV4-3 to TRBJ2-7; 9 positions agree with TRBD1. The V segment lost 3 bases and the J segment 2 bases; nucleotides outside the gene matches: 8. The germline V gene encodes CDR1 LGHNA and CDR2 YSLEER. The CDR3 sequence is 16 residues long. CDR3: CASSHRTGVSPYEQYF. CDR3 DNA sequence: TGCGCCAGCAGCCACAGGACAGGGGTCAGCCCCTACGAGCAGTACTTC.

V usage is TRBV25-1 and J usage is TRBJ1-1; D is perhaps TRBD1 (6 bases). V was shortened by 4 bases and J by 5 bases, with 11 bases between the two germline ends. The CDR3 is 13 residues long. Germline V gene sequence: CDR1 MGHDK, CDR2 SYGVNS. In DNA, the CDR3 is TGTGCCAGCAGTGCGATCCAGGGGACTGAAGCTTTCTTT. Protein sequence: CASSAIQGTEAFF.